This T cell receptor (beta chain) derives from a study of blood T cells in healthy people across ages. Study-level points and caveats: Across the age range, TCR beta diversity per million T cells fell in a roughly linear way. Long-lived donors exceeded aged donors in naive CD4+ cells and diversity. Strong correlation linked observed beta diversity and percent naive T cells.

Together with a sample-barcoded 5' primer, a J-beta primer mix was included in a second PCR lasting roughly 6 to 12 cycles. In TCRdb, the 5' RACE reads were re-called with MiXCR into one record per CDR3 protein. The data contain around 800,000 distinct CDR3 sequences, around 45% of them singletons. With each sample, at least 5.5 micrograms of total RNA were extracted. V dropped 0 bases and J dropped 2 bases, with 10 bases sitting between them. Germline CDR1 SGHTA, CDR2 FQGNSA. The CDR3 has 15 amino acids. As regards this clonotype: The antigen is not known.

The TCR was taken from a man aged 60 to 75 in good health. The sample consisted of blood. This rearrangement joins TRBV7-2 to TRBJ1-2, with D uncertain. The CDR3 sequence is CASSLANQDNYGYTF. CDR3 nucleotide sequence: TGTGCCAGCAGCTTAGCAAACCAGGACAACTATGGCTACACCTTC. The full variable domain, completed using reference TRBV7-2 and TRBJ1-2, is GAGVSQSPSNKVTEKGKDVELRCDPISGHTALYWYRQSLGQGLEFLIYFQGNSAPDKSGLPSDRFSAERTGGSVSTLTIQRTQQEDSAVYLCASSLANQDNYGYTFGSGTRLTVV.